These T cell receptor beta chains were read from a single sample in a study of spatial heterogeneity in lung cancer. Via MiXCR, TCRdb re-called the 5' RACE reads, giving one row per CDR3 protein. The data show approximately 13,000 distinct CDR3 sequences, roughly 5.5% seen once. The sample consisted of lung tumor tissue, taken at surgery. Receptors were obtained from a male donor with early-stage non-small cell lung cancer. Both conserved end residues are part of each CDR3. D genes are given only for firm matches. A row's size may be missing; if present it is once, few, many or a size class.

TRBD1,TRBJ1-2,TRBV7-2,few,CASSFTQGTYGYTF,TGTGCCAGCAGCTTTACACAGGGGACCTATGGCTACACCTTC
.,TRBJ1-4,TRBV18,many,CASSLPGRQNEKLFF,TGTGCCAGCTCACTCCCGGGACGGCAAAATGAAAAACTGTTTTTT
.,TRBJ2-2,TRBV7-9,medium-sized,CASSFLQGGTGELFF,TGTGCCAGCAGCTTTCTGCAGGGCGGCACCGGGGAGCTGTTTTTT
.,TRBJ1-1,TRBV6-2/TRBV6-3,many,CASRPDTYTEAFF,TGTGCCAGCAGGCCGGACACCTACACTGAAGCTTTCTTT
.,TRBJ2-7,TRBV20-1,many,CSARDAGRTYEQYF,TGCAGTGCTAGAGATGCGGGACGGACCTACGAGCAGTACTTC
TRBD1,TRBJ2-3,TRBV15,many,CATSINRGRISTDTQYF,TGTGCCACCAGCATTAACAGGGGACGGATAAGCACAGATACGCAGTATTTT
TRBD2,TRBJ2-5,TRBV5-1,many,CASSLRRTSGEIQETQYF,TGCGCCAGCAGCTTGAGAAGGACTAGCGGGGAGATACAAGAGACCCAGTACTTC
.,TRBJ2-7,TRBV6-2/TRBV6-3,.,CASSYLWTPTYEQYF,TGTGCCAGCAGTTACTTGTGGACCCCAACCTACGAGCAGTACTTC
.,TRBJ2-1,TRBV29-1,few,CSVESRSSYNEQFF,TGCAGCGTTGAAAGCAGGAGCTCCTACAATGAGCAGTTCTTC
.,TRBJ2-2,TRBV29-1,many,CSVDVNTGELFF,TGCAGCGTTGACGTGAACACCGGGGAGCTGTTTTTT
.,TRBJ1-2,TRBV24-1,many,CATSGREANYGYTF,TGTGCCACCAGTGGGAGGGAAGCTAACTATGGCTACACCTTC
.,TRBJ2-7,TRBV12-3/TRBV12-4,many,CASSPWGRGSYEQYF,TGTGCCAGCAGCCCCTGGGGCAGGGGAAGCTACGAGCAGTACTTC
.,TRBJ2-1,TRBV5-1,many,CASPNHNTTHNEQFF,TGCGCCAGCCCAAACCACAACACCACACACAATGAGCAGTTCTTC
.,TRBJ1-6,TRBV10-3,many,CAISLTPERDSPLHF,TGTGCCATCAGCTTGACACCCGAAAGGGATTCACCCCTCCACTTT
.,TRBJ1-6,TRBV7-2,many,CASSLVPGFGSPLHF,TGTGCCAGCAGCTTAGTCCCGGGTTTCGGTTCACCCCTCCACTTT
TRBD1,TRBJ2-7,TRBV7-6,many,CASSTVGDRGYEQYF,TGTGCCAGCAGCACGGTAGGGGACAGGGGGTACGAGCAGTACTTC
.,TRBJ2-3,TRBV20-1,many,CSATLEWGADTQYF,TGCAGTGCTACTTTGGAGTGGGGCGCAGATACGCAGTATTTT
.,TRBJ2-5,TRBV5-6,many,CASSFWGETQYF,TGTGCCAGCAGCTTCTGGGGAGAGACCCAGTACTTC
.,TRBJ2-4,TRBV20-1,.,CSAPRDRAGIQYF,TGCAGTGCTCCCCGGGACAGAGCGGGCATTCAGTACTTC
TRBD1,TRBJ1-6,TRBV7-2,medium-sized,CASSRKLQGAPTPLHF,TGTGCCAGCAGCAGAAAACTACAGGGGGCGCCAACACCCCTCCACTTT
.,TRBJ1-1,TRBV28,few,CASSLMGGNTEAFF,TGTGCCAGCAGTTTAATGGGGGGGAACACTGAAGCTTTCTTT
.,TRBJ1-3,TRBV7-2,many,CASSLWRENTIYF,TGTGCCAGCAGCTTATGGAGGGAAAACACCATATATTTT
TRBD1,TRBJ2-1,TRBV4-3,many,CASSQERTGGLGQFF,TGCGCCAGCAGCCAAGAACGGACAGGGGGCTTAGGGCAGTTCTTC
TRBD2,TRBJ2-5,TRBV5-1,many,CASSLGASGRQETQYF,TGCGCCAGCAGCTTGGGGGCTAGCGGGAGACAAGAGACCCAGTACTTC
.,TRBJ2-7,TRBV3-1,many,CASSHNRAEQYF,TGTGCCAGCAGCCATAACCGCGCCGAGCAGTACTTC
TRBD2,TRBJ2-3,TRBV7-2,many,CASSLASGVTDTQYF,TGTGCCAGCAGCTTAGCTAGCGGGGTTACAGATACGCAGTATTTT
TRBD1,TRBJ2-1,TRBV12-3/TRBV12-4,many,CASITGTGGYNEQFF,TGTGCCAGCATTACCGGGACAGGGGGCTACAATGAGCAGTTCTTC
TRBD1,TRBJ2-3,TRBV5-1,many,CASSITGGHTDTQYF,TGCGCCAGCAGCATAACAGGGGGCCACACAGATACGCAGTATTTT
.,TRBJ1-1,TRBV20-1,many,CSARTPQGRRPEAFF,TGCAGTGCTAGAACCCCGCAGGGCAGGAGACCTGAAGCTTTCTTT
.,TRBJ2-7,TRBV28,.,CASSSQGLPNSYEQYF,TGTGCCAGCAGTTCCCAGGGGCTACCTAACTCCTACGAGCAGTACTTC
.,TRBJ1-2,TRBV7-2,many,CASSLTGLGYTF,TGTGCCAGCAGCCTTACAGGGTTGGGCTACACCTTC
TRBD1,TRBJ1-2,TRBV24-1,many,CATSDLGQGYGYTF,TGTGCCACCAGTGATCTAGGACAGGGCTATGGCTACACCTTC
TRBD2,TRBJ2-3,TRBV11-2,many,CASSTRLALTDTQYF,TGTGCCAGCAGCACCAGACTAGCTCTCACAGATACGCAGTATTTT
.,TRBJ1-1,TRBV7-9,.,CASSSHLGRGLRGSTEAFF,TGTGCCAGCAGCTCACACCTCGGGAGAGGGCTTCGGGGTAGCACTGAAGCTTTCTTT
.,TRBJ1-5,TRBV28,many,CASSLADRPQHF,TGTGCCAGCAGTTTGGCGGATCGACCCCAGCATTTT
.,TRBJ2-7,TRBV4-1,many,CASSQTAGLYEQYF,TGCGCCAGCAGCCAAACCGCAGGGCTCTACGAGCAGTACTTC
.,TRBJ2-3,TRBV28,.,CAIRIGGTQYF,TGTGCCATCCGGATAGGGGGTACGCAGTATTTT
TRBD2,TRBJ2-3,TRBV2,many,CASSEMGSGGPRDTQYF,TGTGCCAGCAGTGAAATGGGTAGCGGGGGACCCAGGGATACGCAGTATTTT
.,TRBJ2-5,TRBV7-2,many,CASSPVRETQYF,TGTGCCAGCAGCCCCGTTAGGGAGACCCAGTACTTC
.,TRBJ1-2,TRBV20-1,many,CSARKGGYGYTF,TGCAGTGCTAGAAAGGGAGGCTATGGCTACACCTTC
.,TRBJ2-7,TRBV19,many,CASSRRTDYEQYF,TGTGCCAGTAGTAGACGGACAGACTACGAGCAGTACTTC